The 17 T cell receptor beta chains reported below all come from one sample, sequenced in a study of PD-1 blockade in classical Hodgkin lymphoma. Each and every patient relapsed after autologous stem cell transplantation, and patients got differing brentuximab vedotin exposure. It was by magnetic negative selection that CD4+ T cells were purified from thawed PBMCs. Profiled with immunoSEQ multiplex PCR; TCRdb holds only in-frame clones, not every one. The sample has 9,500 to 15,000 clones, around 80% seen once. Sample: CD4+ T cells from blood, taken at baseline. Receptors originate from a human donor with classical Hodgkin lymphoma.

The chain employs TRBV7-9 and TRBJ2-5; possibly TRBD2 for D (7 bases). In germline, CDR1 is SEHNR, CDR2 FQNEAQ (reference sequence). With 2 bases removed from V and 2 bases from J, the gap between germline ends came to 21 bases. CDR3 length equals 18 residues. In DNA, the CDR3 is TGTGCCAGCAGCTTAAAGGTTGGGTTTGCGGGGGCTCAAGAGACCCAGTACTTC. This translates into CASSLKVGFAGAQETQYF.

The chain's CDR3 is CASSLHGVSNTEAFF. The CDR3 bases are TGTGCCAGCAGCTTACACGGGGTATCGAACACTGAAGCTTTCTTT. The V call is TRBV13, the J call TRBJ1-1; D is uncertain. The CDR3 length is 15 residues. Trimming pared 2 bases from V and 1 base from J, leaving 11 bases between. Germline lookup yields CDR1 PRHDT and CDR2 FYEKMQ (reference sequence).

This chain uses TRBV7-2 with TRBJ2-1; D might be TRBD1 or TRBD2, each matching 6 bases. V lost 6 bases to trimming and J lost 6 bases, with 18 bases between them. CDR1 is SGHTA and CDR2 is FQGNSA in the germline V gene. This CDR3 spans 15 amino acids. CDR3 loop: CASRRGGLGLNEQFF. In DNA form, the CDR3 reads TGTGCCAGCAGGCGAGGGGGGCTGGGGCTCAATGAGCAGTTCTTC.

The CDR3 DNA reads TGTGCCATCAGTGAGTCTGTTCGGACAGGGGCTCTCGAGCAGTACTTC. It encodes CAISESVRTGALEQYF. This chain connects TRBV10-3 to TRBJ2-7; 9 nucleotides agree with TRBD1. This CDR3 contains 16 residues. V was clipped by 0 bases and J by 6 bases; unmatched bases: 9. Per germline, CDR1 ENHRY and CDR2 SYGVKD.

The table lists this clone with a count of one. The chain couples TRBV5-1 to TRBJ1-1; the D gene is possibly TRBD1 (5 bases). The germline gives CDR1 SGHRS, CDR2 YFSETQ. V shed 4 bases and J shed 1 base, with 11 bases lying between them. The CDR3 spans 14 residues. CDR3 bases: TGCGCCAGCAGCCCGAGAGGGACGAACACTGAAGCTTTCTTT. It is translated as CASSPRGTNTEAFF.

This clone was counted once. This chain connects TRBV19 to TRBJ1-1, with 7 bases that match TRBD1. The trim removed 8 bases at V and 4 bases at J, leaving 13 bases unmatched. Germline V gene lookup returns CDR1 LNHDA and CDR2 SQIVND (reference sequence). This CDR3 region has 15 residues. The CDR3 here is CASSYGAGGGTEAFF. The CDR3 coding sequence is TGTGCCAGTTCATACGGGGCAGGGGGTGGCACTGAAGCTTTCTTT. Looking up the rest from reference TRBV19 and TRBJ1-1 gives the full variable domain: DGGITQSPKYLFRKEGQNVTLSCEQNLNHDAMYWYRQDPGQGLRLIYYSQIVNDFQKGDIAEGYSVSREKKESFPLTVTSAQKNPTAFYLCASSYGAGGGTEAFFGQGTRLTVV.

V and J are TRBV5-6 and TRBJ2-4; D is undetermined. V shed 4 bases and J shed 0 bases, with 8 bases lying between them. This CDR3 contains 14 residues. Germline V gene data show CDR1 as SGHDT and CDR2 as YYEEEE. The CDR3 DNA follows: TGTGCCAGCAGCCCGACATTAGCCAAAAACATTCAGTACTTC. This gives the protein CASSPTLAKNIQYF.

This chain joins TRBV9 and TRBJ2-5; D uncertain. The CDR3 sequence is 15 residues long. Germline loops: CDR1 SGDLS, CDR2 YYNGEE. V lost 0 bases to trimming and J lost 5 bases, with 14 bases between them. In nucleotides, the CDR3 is TGTGCCAGCAGCGTAGGGGGTGGGCTTGGGGAGACCCAGTACTTC. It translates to CASSVGGGLGETQYF.

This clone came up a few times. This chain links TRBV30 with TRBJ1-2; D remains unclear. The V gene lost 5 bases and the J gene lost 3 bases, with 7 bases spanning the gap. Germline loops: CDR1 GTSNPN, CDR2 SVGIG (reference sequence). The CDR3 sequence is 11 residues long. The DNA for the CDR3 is TGTGCCTGGGGGCAGGACTATGGCTACACCTTC. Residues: CAWGQDYGYTF.

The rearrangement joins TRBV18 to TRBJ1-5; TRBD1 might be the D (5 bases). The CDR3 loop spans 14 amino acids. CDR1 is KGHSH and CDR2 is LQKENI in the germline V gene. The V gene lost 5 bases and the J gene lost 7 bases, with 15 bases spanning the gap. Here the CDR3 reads CASSTGGNLQPQHF. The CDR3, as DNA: TGTGCCAGCTCAACTGGGGGAAATCTACAGCCCCAGCATTTT.

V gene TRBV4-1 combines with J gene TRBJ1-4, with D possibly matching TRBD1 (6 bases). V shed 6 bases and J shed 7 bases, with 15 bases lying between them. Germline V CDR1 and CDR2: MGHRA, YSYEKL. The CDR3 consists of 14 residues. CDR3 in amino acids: CASRAQGFREKLFF. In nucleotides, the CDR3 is TGCGCCAGCAGGGCACAGGGTTTTCGTGAAAAACTGTTTTTT.

CDR3 region: CASRRTSGGTGELFF. DNA for the CDR3: TGTGCCAGCAGGAGGACTAGCGGGGGGACCGGGGAGCTGTTTTTT. V usage is TRBV5-4 and J usage is TRBJ2-2; 14 bases align to TRBD2. Germline V lookup: CDR1 SGHNT, CDR2 YYREEE (reference sequence). V trimming: 5 bases; J trimming: 5 bases; junction bases outside the gene matches: 2. There are 15 residues in the CDR3.

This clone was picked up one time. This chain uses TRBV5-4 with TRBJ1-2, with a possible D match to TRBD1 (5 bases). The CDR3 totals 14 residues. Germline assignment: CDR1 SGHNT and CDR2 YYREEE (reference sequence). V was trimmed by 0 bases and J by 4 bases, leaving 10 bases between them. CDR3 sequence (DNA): TGTGCCAGCAGCTTGGCCGGGGGTGTCTATGGCTACACCTTC. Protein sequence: CASSLAGGVYGYTF.

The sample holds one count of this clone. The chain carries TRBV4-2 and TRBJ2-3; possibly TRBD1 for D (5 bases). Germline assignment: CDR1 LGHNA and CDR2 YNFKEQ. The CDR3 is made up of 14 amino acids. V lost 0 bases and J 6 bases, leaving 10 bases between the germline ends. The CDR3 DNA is TGTGCCAGCAGCCAAGATACCTCAGGGGATACGCAGTATTTT. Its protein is CASSQDTSGDTQYF.

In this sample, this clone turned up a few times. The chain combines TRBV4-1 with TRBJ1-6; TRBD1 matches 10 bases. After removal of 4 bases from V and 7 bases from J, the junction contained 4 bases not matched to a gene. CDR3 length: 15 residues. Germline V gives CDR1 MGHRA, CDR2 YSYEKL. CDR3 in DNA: TGCGCCAGCAGCCCTCGGACAGGGGGAAATTCACCCCTCCACTTT. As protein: CASSPRTGGNSPLHF.

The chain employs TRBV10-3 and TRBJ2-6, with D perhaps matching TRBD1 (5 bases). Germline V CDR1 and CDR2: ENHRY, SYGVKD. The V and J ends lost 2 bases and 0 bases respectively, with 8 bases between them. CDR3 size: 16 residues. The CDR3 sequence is CAISESQGSGANVLTF. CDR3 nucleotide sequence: TGTGCCATCAGTGAGAGCCAGGGCTCTGGGGCCAACGTCCTGACTTTC.

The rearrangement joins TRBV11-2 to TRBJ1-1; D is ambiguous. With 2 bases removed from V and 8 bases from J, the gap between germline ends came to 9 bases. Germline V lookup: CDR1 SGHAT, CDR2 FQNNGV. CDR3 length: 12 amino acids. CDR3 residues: CASSLFPREAFF. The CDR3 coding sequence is TGTGCCAGCAGCTTATTCCCCCGAGAAGCTTTCTTT.